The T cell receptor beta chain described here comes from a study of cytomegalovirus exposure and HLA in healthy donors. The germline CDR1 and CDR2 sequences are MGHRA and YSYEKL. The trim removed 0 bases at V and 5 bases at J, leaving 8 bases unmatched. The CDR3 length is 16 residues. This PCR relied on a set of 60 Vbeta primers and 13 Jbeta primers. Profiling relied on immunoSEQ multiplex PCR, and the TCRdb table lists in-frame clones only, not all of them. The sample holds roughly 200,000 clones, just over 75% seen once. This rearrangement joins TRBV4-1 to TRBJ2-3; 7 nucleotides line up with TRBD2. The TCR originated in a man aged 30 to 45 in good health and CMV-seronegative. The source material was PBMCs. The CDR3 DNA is TGCGCCAGCAGCCAAGAACGCGGGAGCCCCCAAGATACGCAGTATTTT. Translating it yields CASSQERGSPQDTQYF.